This is a list of T cell receptor beta chains from one sample in a study of blood T cell repertoires in COVID-19. Measured with immunoSEQ multiplex PCR; TCRdb has only the in-frame clones, and not every one. The data hold under 30,000 clones, with around 88% observed a single time. Sequenced: peripheral blood. The origin of the receptors is a human donor with acute or convalescent COVID-19. The donor label of this sample is uncertain. CDR3s include the opening cysteine and the closing phenylalanine or tryptophan. D genes are given only for firm matches. Rows may omit the clone size; those that give it use once, few, many or a size class.

V	D	J	size	CDR3	DNA
TRBV6-5	.	TRBJ1-5	.	CASRAVASNQPQHF	TGTGCCAGCAGAGCGGTGGCGAGCAATCAGCCCCAGCATTTT
TRBV11-1	.	TRBJ1-1	.	CASTPRDWGNTEAFF	TGTGCCAGCACCCCTAGGGACTGGGGGAACACTGAAGCTTTCTTT
TRBV19	TRBD1	TRBJ2-3	.	CASRQQGDTDTQYF	TGTGCCAGTAGACAACAGGGGGACACAGATACGCAGTATTTT
TRBV12-3/TRBV12-4	.	TRBJ1-1	once	CASSLRGLAFF	TGTGCCAGCAGTTTAAGAGGGCTGGCTTTCTTT
TRBV4-2	.	TRBJ1-1	.	CASSQPQQDTEAFF	TGTGCCAGCAGCCAACCACAACAGGACACTGAAGCTTTCTTT
TRBV30	TRBD1	TRBJ1-4	.	CAWSVATRQGEEKLFF	TGTGCCTGGAGTGTAGCCACCAGACAGGGGGAAGAAAAACTGTTTTTT
TRBV5-6	TRBD1	TRBJ1-5	.	CASSSSDRDQPQHF	TGTGCCAGCAGCTCCTCCGACAGGGATCAGCCCCAGCATTTT
TRBV27	.	TRBJ1-3	once	CASSLLGGEGDTIYF	TGTGCCAGCAGTTTATTGGGGGGTGAGGGAGACACCATATATTTT
TRBV6-1	TRBD1	TRBJ1-2	.	CASSEHRGYGYTF	TGTGCCAGCAGTGAACACAGGGGCTATGGCTACACCTTC
TRBV7-8	.	TRBJ1-1	.	CASSLVAGAEAFF	TGTGCCAGCAGCTTAGTGGCAGGGGCTGAAGCTTTCTTT
TRBV28	TRBD1	TRBJ1-5	.	CASSWTGGNQPQHF	TGTGCCAGCAGTTGGACAGGGGGCAATCAGCCCCAGCATTTT
TRBV19	TRBD1	TRBJ1-6	few	CASSTADRVHSPLHF	TGTGCCAGTAGTACCGCTGACAGGGTTCATTCACCCCTCCACTTT
TRBV15	.	TRBJ1-2	few	CATSRGQNYGYTF	TGTGCCACCAGCAGAGGTCAGAACTATGGCTACACCTTC
TRBV6-2/TRBV6-3	.	TRBJ2-2	.	CASSPGLRGGELFF	TGTGCCAGCAGTCCGGGACTTCGCGGCGGGGAGCTGTTTTTT
TRBV27	TRBD2	TRBJ2-7	.	CASSFMGTSDHEQYF	TGTGCCAGCTCCTTTATGGGAACTAGCGACCACGAGCAGTACTTC
TRBV27	TRBD1	TRBJ1-2	.	CASVGGQGVYGYTF	TGTGCCAGCGTAGGTGGCCAGGGGGTTTATGGCTACACCTTC
TRBV18	.	TRBJ2-5	few	CASSPEGKETQYF	TGTGCCAGCTCACCTGAGGGCAAAGAGACCCAGTACTTC
TRBV10-1	.	TRBJ2-5	.	CASSEPQGETQYF	TGCGCCAGCAGTGAGCCGCAGGGGGAGACCCAGTACTTC